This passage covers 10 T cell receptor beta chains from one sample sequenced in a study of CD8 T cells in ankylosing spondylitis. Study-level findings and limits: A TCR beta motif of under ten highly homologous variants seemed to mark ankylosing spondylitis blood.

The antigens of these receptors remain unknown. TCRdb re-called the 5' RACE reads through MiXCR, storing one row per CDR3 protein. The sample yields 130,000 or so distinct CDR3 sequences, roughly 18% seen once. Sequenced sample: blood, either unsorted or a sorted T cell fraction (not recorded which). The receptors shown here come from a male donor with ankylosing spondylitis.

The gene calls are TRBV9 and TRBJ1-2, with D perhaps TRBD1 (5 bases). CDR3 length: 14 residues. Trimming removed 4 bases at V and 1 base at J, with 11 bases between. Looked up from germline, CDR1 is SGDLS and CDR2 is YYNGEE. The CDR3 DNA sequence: TGTGCCAGCAGCAGCAGGGACGGTAACTATGGCTACACCTTC. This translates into CASSSRDGNYGYTF.

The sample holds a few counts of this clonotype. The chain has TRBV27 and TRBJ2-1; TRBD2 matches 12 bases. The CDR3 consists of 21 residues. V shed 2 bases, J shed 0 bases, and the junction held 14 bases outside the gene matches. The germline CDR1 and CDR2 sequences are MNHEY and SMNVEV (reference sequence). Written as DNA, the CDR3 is TGTGCCAGCAGTTTAAGGCTAGCGGGAGGGTTAACGCTGAGCTCCTACAATGAGCAGTTCTTC. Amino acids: CASSLRLAGGLTLSSYNEQFF.

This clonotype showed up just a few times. The CDR3 reads CASSFQIGETQYF. In nucleotides, the CDR3 is TGTGCCAGCAGTTTTCAAATTGGGGAGACCCAGTACTTC. The chain uses TRBV27 and TRBJ2-5, with unresolved D. The CDR3 covers 13 residues. V lost 3 bases and J lost 5, with 10 bases in between. In germline, CDR1 is MNHEY, CDR2 SMNVEV (reference sequence).

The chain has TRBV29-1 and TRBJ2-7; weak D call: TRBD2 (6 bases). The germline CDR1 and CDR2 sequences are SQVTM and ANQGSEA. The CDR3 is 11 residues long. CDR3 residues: CRRAGTYEQYF. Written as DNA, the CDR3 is TGCAGGAGGGCGGGGACCTACGAGCAGTACTTC.

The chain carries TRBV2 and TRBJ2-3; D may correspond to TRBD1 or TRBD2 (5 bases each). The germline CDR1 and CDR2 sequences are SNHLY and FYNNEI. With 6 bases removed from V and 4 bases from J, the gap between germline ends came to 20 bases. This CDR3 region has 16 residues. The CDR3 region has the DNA TGTGCCAGCAGCCTAGCAACGGGGCCCGGGGCAGATACGCAGTATTTT. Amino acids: CASSLATGPGADTQYF.

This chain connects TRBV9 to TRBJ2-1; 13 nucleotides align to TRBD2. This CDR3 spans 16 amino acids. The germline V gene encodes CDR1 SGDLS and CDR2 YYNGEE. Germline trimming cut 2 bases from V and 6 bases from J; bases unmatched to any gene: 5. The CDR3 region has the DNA TGTGCCAGCAGCGTTCCCGGACTAGCGGGAGTCAATGAGCAGTTCTTC. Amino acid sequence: CASSVPGLAGVNEQFF.

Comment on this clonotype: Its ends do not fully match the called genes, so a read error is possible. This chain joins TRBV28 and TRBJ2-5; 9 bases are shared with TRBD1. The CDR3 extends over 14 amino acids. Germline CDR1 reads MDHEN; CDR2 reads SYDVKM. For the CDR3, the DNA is TGTACCAGCAGCTACACAGGGGGCGAGGAGACCCAGTACTTC. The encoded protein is CTSSYTGGEETQYF.

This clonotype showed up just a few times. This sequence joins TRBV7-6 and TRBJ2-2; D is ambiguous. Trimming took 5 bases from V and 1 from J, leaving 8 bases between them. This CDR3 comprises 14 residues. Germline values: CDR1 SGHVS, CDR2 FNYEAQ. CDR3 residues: CASSHLGNTGELFF. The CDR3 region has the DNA TGTGCCAGCAGCCACCTTGGGAACACCGGGGAGCTGTTTTTT.

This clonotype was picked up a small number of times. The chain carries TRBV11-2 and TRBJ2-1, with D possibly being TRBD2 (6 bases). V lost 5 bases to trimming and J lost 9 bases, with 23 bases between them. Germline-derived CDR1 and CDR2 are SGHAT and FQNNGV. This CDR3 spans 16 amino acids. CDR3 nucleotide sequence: TGTGCCAGCAGCCTCCCCCCTTCCGCGGGGCTAAGTGAGCAGTTCTTC. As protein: CASSLPPSAGLSEQFF.

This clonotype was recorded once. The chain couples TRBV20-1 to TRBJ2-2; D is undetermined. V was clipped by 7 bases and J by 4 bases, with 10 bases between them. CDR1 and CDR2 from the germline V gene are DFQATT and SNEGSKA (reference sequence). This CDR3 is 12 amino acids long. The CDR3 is CSVFQITGELFF. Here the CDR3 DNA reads TGCAGTGTGTTCCAGATCACCGGGGAGCTGTTTTTT.